Sequencing of this TCR beta chain was carried out in a study of multiple sclerosis patients with progressive multifocal leukoencephalopathy. Germline-derived CDR1 and CDR2 are MNHEY and SMNVEV (reference sequence). This CDR3 is built from 15 residues. V lost 5 bases and J lost 1; bases outside the gene matches: 4. Synthetic inline TR CDR3 controls covering all V-J pairings were spiked into each PCR. The data were produced by immunoSEQ multiplex PCR, yet TCRdb's version contains in-frame clones alone and is incomplete. The sample holds approximately 31,000 clones, over 75% seen once. Specified time point: time of PML onset.

The sequence derives from a human donor with progressive multifocal leukoencephalopathy. Sample: PBMCs, taken from a patient treated with natalizumab. V and J are TRBV27 and TRBJ1-5; 8 bases fit TRBD1. The CDR3, as DNA: TGTGCCAGCAGTGGACAGGGAAGAAGCAATCAGCCCCAGCATTTT. This sequence encodes CASSGQGRSNQPQHF.